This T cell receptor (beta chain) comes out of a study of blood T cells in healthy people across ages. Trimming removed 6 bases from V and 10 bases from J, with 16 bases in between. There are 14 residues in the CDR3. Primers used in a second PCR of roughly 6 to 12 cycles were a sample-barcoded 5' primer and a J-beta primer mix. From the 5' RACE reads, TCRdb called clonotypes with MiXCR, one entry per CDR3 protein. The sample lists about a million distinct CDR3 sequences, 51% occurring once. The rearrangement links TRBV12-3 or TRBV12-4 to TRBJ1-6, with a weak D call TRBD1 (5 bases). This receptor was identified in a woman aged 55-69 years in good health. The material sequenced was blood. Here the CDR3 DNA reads TGTGCCAGCAGACGCAGGGTTGGGATCTCACCCCTCCACTTT. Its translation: CASRRRVGISPLHF.